The clone carrying this TCR beta chain was detected once. These data belong to a study of control samples from healthy donors and cancer patients. The germline V gene has CDR1 SEHNR and CDR2 FQNEAQ (reference sequence). With 2 bases removed from V and 7 bases from J, the gap between germline ends came to 14 bases. This CDR3 is built from 15 residues. Libraries were prepared by immunoSEQ multiplex PCR; TCRdb keeps only in-frame clonotypes and omits some of them. The sample records approximately 140,000 clones, 92% being singletons. The sequenced material came from blood. This receptor was obtained from a man under 40 in good health. The rearrangement uses TRBV7-9 and TRBJ2-2, with D possibly matching TRBD2 (5 bases). DNA of the CDR3: TGTGCCAGCAGCTTAATCAATCGAGGGTACGGGGAGCTGTTTTTT. Protein: CASSLINRGYGELFF.